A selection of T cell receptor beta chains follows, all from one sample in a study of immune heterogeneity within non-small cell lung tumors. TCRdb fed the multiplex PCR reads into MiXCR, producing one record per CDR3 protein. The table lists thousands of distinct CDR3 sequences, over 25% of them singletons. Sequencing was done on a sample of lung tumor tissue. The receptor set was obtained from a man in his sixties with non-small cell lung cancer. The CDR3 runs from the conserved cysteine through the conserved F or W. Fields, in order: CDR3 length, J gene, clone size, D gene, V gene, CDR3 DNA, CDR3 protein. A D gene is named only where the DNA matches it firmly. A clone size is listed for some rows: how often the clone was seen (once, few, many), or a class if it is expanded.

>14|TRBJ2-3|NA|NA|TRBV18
TGTGCCAGCTGCATTGGGCGAGGCACAGATACGCAGTATTTT
CASCIGRGTDTQYF
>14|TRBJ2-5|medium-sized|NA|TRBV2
TGTGCCAGCAGTGAATCGGCTAATCAAGAGACCCAGTACTTC
CASSESANQETQYF
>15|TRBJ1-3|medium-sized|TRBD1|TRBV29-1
TGCAGCGTCCGAGGAGGACAGGGAACAGGAAACACCATATATTTT
CSVRGGQGTGNTIYF
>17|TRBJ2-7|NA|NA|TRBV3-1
TGTGCCAGCAGCCACACTCCTACCGCACCGCGCCCCTACGAGCAGTACTTC
CASSHTPTAPRPYEQYF
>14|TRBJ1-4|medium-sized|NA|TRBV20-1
TGCAGTGCCGCTACTCCATCAACTAATGAAAAACTGTTTTTT
CSAATPSTNEKLFF
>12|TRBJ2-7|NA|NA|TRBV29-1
TGCAGCGTCACTCCGGGGCCCTACGAGCAGTACTTC
CSVTPGPYEQYF
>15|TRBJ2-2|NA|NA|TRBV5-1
TGCGCCAGCAGCTTGACTGTAAGGGCGGGCGGGGAGCTGTTTTTT
CASSLTVRAGGELFF
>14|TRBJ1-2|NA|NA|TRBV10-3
TGTGCCATCAGTCCTTTGCAGCCTATCTATGGCTACACCTTC
CAISPLQPIYGYTF
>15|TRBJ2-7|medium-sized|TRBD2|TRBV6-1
TGTGCCAGCAGTGAAGAGGGACTAGCGGGTTACGAGCAGTACTTC
CASSEEGLAGYEQYF
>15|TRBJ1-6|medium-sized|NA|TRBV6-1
TGTGCCAGCAGTGAGGTAGGAGGGGGTAATTCACCCCTCCACTTT
CASSEVGGGNSPLHF
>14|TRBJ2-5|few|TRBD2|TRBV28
TGTGCCAGTCGGCTAGCGGGAGGGCGTGGGACCCAGTACTTC
CASRLAGGRGTQYF
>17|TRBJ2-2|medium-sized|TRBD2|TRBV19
TGTGCCAGTAGTAGGGCGATCGGGGGGATGAACACCGGGGAGCTGTTTTTT
CASSRAIGGMNTGELFF
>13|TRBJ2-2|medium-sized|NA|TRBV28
TGCCAGATCACGGACCCTAACACCGGGGAGCTGTTTTTT
CQITDPNTGELFF
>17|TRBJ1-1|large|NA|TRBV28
TGTGCCAGCAGGCCTCTTAACCCGGGACCCAAGAACACTGAAGCTTTCTTT
CASRPLNPGPKNTEAFF
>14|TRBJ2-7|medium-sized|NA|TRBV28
TGTGCCAGCAGTTTGGAGCAGGGGCCCTACGAGCAGTACTTC
CASSLEQGPYEQYF
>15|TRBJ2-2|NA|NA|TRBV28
TGTGCCAGCAGTTTATGGGACATAAGGACCGGGGAGCTGTTTTTT
CASSLWDIRTGELFF
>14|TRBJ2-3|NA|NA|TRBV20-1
TGCAGTGCTACCGCGGGACCTCGCACAGATACGCAGTATTTT
CSATAGPRTDTQYF
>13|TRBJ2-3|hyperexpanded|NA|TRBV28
TGTGCCAGCAGACCAATTAGCACAGATACGCAGTATTTT
CASRPISTDTQYF
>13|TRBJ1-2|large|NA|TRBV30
TGTGCCTGGAATCCGGGATTTAACTATGGCTACACCTTC
CAWNPGFNYGYTF
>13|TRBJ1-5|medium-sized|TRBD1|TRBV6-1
TGTGCCAGCACCGGGACAGGATATCAGCCCCAGCATTTT
CASTGTGYQPQHF
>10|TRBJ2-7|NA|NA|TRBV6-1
TGTGCCAGCAGCCAGTACGAGCAGTACTTC
CASSQYEQYF
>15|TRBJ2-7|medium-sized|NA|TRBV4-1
TGCGCCAGCAGCCAAGTACAAGGGACGGGCTACGAGCAGTACTTC
CASSQVQGTGYEQYF
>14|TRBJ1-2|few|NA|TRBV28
TGTGCCAGCAGTCCGGATTGGGCCCCAGAGGGCTACACCTTC
CASSPDWAPEGYTF
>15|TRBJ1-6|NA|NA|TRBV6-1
TGTGCCAGCAGATTCCAGGGCTTAGGAGACTCACCCCTCCACTTT
CASRFQGLGDSPLHF
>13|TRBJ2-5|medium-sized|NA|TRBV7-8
TGTGCCAGCAGTTTTAGTGGGGTCGAGACCCAGTACTTC
CASSFSGVETQYF
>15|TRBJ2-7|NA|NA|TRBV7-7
TGTGCCAGCAGCTTAGGGGCCGGGATCGGCTACGAGCAGTACTTC
CASSLGAGIGYEQYF
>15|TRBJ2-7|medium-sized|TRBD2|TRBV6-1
TGTGCCAGCAGTGAAGTGGCTAGCGGATACTACGAGCAGTACTTC
CASSEVASGYYEQYF
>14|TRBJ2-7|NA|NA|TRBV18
TGTGCCAGCTCACCCCGGACCCCCGCCTACGAGCAGTACTTC
CASSPRTPAYEQYF
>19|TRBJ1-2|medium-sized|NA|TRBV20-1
TGCAGTGCTAGAGATTTCTCCCTAGGACAGACAAATAATAACTATGGCTACACCTTC
CSARDFSLGQTNNNYGYTF
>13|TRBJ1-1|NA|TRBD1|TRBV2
TGTGCCAGCAGCGTCGACAGGGGCACTGAAGCTTTCTTT
CASSVDRGTEAFF
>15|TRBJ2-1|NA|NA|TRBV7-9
TGTGCCAGCAGCTTCTACAGTAGTTCCTACAATGAGCAGTTCTTC
CASSFYSSSYNEQFF
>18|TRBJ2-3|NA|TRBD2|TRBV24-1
TGTGCCACCAGTGTCCCCGGGACTAGCGGGAGGGCCGCAGATACGCAGTATTTT
CATSVPGTSGRAADTQYF
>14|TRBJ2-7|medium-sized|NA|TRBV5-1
TGCGCCAGCAGCTTGGGTCCTGGGACCTACGAGCAGTACTTC
CASSLGPGTYEQYF
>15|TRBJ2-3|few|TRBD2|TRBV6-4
TGTGCCAGCAGTGAAATAGCGGGAGAAGGAGATACGCAGTATTTT
CASSEIAGEGDTQYF
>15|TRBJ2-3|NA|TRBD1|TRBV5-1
TGCGCCAGCAGCATGTCCGGGACAGCAACCAAAGCGCAGTATTTT
CASSMSGTATKAQYF
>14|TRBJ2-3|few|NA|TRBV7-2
TGTGCCAGCAGCCTACTGACTAGCACAGATACGCAGTATTTT
CASSLLTSTDTQYF
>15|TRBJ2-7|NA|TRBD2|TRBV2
TGTGCCAGCTGGGGGGGACTAGCGGTCTCCTACGAGCAGTACTTC
CASWGGLAVSYEQYF
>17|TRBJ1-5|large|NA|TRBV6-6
TGTGCCAGCAGTTACTCAGGGCAGTGGGGAAGCAATCAGCCCCAGCATTTT
CASSYSGQWGSNQPQHF
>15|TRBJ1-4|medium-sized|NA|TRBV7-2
TGTGCCAGCAGCTTGTGGGACACAACTAATGAAAAACTGTTTTTT
CASSLWDTTNEKLFF
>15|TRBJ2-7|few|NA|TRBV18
TGTGCCAGCTCACCACGGGTGGGGTCCGAAGACGAGCAGTACTTC
CASSPRVGSEDEQYF
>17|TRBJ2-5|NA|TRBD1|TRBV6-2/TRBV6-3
TGTGCCAGCAGTTACCGTACCGGGGACAGGGGATGGGGGACCCAGTACTTC
CASSYRTGDRGWGTQYF